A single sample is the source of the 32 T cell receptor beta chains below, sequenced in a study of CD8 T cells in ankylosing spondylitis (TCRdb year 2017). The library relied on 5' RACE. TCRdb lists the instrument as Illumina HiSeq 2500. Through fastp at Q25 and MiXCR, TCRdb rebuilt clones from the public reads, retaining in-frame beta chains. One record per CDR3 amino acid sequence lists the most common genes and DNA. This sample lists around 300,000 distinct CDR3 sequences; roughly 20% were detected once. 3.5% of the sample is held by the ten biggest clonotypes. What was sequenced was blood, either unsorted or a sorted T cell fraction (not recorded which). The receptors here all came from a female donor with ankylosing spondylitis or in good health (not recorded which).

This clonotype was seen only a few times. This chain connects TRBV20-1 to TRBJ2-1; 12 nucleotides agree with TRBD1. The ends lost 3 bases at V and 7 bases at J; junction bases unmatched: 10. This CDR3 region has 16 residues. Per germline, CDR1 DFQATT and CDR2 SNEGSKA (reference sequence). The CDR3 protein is CSASALGQGAGNEQFF. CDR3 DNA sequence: TGCAGTGCTAGCGCCTTGGGACAGGGGGCGGGGAATGAGCAGTTCTTC.

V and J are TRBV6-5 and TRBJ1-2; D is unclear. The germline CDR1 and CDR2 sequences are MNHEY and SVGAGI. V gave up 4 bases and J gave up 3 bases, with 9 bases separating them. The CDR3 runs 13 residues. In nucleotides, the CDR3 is TGTGCCAGCAGTTTTTCCGCCGACTATGGCTACACCTTC. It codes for CASSFSADYGYTF.

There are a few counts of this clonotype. This CDR3 is CASSQAWAGGNSPLHF. The CDR3, as DNA: TGCGCCAGCAGCCAAGCGTGGGCCGGTGGTAATTCACCCCTCCACTTT. This chain connects TRBV4-3 to TRBJ1-6; no clear D. With 1 base removed from V and 6 bases from J, the gap between germline ends came to 13 bases. Germline V gene sequence: CDR1 LGHNA, CDR2 YSLEER. This CDR3 spans 16 amino acids.

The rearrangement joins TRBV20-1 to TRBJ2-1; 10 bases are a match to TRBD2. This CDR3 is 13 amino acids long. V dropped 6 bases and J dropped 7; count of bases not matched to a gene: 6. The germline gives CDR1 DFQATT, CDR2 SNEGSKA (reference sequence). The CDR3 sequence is CSAGLAERNEQFF. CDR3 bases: TGCAGTGCCGGACTAGCGGAACGAAATGAGCAGTTCTTC.

CDR3 protein: CASSSVGQTVNSPLHF. DNA of the CDR3: TGTGCCAGCAGCTCCGTTGGACAGACAGTTAATTCACCCCTCCACTTT. The V gene is TRBV7-8, the J gene TRBJ1-6; possible D gene TRBD1, 6 bases. V was clipped by 4 bases and J by 6 bases, with 16 bases between them. Per germline, CDR1 SGHVS and CDR2 FQNEAQ. The CDR3 consists of 16 residues.

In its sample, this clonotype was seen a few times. CDR3 nucleotides: TGCGCCAGCAGCCCCACGGGTCTAGCCGTTGATTACAATGAGCAGTTCTTC. This codes for CASSPTGLAVDYNEQFF. The rearrangement links TRBV5-1 to TRBJ2-1; a weak D match, TRBD2 (5 bases). Germline V gene data show CDR1 as SGHRS and CDR2 as YFSETQ. The CDR3 consists of 17 residues. V lost 4 bases, J lost 4 bases, and 21 bases lay in between.

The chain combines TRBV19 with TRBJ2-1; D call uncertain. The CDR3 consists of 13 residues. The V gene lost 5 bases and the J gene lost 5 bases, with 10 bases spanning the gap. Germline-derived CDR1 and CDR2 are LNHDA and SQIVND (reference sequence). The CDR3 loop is CASSSRPDNEQFF. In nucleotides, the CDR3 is TGTGCCAGTAGTTCCCGGCCTGACAATGAGCAGTTCTTC.

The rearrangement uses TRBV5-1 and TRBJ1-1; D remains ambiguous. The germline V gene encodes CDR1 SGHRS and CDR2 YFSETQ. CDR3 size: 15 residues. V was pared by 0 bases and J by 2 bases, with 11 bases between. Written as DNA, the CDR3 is TGCGCCAGCAGCTTGGAGTGGGCTGTTAACACTGAAGCTTTCTTT. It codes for CASSLEWAVNTEAFF.

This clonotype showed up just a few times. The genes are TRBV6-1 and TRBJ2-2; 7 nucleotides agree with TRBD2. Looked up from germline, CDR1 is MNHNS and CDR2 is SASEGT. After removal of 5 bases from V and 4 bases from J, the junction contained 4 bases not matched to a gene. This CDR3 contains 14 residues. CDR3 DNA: TGTGCCAGCAGTCGACTAGCTAGCACCGGGGAGCTGTTTTTT. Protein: CASSRLASTGELFF.

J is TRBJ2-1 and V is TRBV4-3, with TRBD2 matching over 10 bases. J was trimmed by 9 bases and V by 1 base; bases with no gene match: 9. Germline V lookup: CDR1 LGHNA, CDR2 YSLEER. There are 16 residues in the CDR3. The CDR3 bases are TGCGCCAGCAGCCAAGGAAGCGGGAGGGAGTGGGCTGAGCAGTTCTTC. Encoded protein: CASSQGSGREWAEQFF.

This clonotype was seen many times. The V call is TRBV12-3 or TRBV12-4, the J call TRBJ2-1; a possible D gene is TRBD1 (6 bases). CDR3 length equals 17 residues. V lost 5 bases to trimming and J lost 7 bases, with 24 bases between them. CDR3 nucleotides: TGTGCCAGCAGTCCCCCAGGGGTCAGGGGTAGGCGGAATGAGCAGTTCTTC. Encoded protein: CASSPPGVRGRRNEQFF.

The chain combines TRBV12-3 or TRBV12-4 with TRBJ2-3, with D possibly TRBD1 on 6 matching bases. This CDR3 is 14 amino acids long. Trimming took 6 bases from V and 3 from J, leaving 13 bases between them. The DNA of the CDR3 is TGTGCCAGCAGCGTAAACAGGGTGACAGATACGCAGTATTTT. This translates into CASSVNRVTDTQYF.

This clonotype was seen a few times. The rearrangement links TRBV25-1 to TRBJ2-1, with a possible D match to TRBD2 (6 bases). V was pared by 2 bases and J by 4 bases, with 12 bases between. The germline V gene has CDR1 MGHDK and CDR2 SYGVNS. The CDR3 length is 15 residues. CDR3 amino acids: CASSERTTLYNEQFF. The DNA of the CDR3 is TGTGCCAGCAGTGAAAGGACTACCCTATACAATGAGCAGTTCTTC.

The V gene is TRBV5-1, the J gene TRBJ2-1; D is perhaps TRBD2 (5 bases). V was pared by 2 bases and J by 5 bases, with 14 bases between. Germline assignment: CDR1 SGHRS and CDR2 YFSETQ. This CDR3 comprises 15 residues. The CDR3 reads CASSFRRSLHNEQFF. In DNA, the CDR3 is TGCGCCAGCAGCTTCAGGAGGTCGCTTCACAATGAGCAGTTCTTC.

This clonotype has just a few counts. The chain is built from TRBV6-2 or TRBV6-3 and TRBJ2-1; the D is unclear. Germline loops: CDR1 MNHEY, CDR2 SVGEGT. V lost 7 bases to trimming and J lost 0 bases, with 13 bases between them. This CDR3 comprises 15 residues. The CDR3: CASITKTLSYNEQFF. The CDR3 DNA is TGTGCCAGCATTACCAAGACCCTCTCCTACAATGAGCAGTTCTTC.

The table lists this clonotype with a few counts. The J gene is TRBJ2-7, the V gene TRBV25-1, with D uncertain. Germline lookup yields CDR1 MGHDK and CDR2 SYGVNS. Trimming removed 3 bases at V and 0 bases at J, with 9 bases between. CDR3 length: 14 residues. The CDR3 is CASSDRRSSYEQYF. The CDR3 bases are TGTGCCAGCAGTGACAGACGGAGCTCCTACGAGCAGTACTTC.

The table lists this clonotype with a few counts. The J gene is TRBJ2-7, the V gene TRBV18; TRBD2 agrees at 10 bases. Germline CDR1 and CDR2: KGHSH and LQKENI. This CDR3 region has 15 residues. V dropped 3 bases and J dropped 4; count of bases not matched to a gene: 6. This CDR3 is CASSPNPSGSYEQYF. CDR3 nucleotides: TGTGCCAGCTCACCCAACCCTAGCGGGAGTTACGAGCAGTACTTC. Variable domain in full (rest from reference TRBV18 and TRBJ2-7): NAGVMQNPRHLVRRRGQEARLRCSPMKGHSHVYWYRQLPEEGLKFMVYLQKENIIDESGMPKERFSAEFPKEGPSILRIQQVVRGDSAAYFCASSPNPSGSYEQYFGPGTRLTVT.

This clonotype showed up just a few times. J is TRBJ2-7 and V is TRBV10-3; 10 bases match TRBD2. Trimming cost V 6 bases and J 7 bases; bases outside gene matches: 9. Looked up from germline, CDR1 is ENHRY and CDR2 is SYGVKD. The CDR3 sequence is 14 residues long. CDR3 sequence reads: CAIRGGLAGVEQYF. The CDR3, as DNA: TGTGCCATCAGGGGCGGGCTAGCGGGAGTTGAGCAGTACTTC.

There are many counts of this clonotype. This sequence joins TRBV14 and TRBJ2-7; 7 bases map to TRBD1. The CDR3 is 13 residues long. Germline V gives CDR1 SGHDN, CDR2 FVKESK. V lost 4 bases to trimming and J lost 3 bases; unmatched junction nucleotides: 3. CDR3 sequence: CASSPTGNYEQYF. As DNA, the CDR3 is TGTGCCAGCAGCCCGACAGGGAACTACGAGCAGTACTTC.

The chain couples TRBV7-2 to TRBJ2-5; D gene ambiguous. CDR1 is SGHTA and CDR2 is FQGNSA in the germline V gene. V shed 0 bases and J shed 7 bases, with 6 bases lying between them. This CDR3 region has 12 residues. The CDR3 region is CASSLATGTQYF. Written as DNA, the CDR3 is TGTGCCAGCAGCTTAGCCACTGGGACCCAGTACTTC.

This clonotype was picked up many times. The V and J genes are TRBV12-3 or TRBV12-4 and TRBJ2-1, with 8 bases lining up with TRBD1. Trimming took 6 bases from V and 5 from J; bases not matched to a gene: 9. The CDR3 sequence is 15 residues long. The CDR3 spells CASSPPTGENNEQFF. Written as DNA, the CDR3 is TGTGCCAGCAGCCCACCGACAGGGGAAAACAATGAGCAGTTCTTC.

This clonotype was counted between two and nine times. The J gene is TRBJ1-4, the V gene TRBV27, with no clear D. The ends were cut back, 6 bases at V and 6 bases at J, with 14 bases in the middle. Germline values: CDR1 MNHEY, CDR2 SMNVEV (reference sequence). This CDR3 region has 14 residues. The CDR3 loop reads CASSLDPNDEKLFF. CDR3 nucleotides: TGTGCCAGCAGCCTCGACCCGAACGATGAAAAACTGTTTTTT.

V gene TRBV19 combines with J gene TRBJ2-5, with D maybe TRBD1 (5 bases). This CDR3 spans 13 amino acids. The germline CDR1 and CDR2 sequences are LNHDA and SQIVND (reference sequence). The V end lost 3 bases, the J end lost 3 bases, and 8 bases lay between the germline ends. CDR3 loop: CASSMSREETQYF. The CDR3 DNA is TGTGCCAGTAGTATGTCCAGGGAAGAGACCCAGTACTTC. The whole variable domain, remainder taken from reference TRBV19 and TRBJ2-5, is DGGITQSPKYLFRKEGQNVTLSCEQNLNHDAMYWYRQDPGQGLRLIYYSQIVNDFQKGDIAEGYSVSREKKESFPLTVTSAQKNPTAFYLCASSMSREETQYFGPGTRLLVL.

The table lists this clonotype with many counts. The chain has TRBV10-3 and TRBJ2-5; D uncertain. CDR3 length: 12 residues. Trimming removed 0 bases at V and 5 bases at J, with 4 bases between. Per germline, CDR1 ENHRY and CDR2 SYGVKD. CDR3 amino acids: CAISESGETQYF. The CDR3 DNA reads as TGTGCCATCAGTGAGTCGGGTGAGACCCAGTACTTC.

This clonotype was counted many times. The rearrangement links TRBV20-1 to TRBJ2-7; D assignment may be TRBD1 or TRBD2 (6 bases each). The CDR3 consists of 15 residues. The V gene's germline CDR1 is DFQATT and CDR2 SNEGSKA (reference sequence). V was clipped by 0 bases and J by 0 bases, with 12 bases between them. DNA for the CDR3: TGCAGTGCTAGAGACGGGGGCGGTAGCTCCTACGAGCAGTACTTC. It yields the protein CSARDGGGSSYEQYF.

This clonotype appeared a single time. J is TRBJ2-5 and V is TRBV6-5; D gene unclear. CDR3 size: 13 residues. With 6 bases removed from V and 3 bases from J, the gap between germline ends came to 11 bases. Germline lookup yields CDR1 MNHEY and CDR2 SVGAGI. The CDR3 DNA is TGTGCCAGCAGGGGATGGCAAGAAGAGACCCAGTACTTC. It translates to CASRGWQEETQYF.

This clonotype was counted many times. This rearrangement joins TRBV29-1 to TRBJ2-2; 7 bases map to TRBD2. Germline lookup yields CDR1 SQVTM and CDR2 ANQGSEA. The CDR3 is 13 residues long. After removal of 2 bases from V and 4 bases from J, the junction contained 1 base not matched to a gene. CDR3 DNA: TGCAGCGTTGAACCGGGAGGCACCGGGGAGCTGTTTTTT. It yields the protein CSVEPGGTGELFF.

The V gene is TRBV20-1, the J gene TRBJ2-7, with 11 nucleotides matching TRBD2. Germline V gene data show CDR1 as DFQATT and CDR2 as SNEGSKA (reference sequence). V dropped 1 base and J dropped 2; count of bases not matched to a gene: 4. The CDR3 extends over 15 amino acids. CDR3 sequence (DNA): TGCAGTGCTAGAGCGGAGGGACTAGCGGCCTACGAGCAGTACTTC. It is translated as CSARAEGLAAYEQYF.

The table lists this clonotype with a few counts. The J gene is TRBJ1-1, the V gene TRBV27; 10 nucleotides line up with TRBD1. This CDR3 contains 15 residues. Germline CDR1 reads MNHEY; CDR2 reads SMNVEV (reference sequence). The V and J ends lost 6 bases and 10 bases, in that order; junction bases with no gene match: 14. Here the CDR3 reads CASSRRDRGYFGAFF. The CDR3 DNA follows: TGTGCCAGCAGCCGCCGGGACAGGGGCTACTTCGGAGCTTTCTTT.

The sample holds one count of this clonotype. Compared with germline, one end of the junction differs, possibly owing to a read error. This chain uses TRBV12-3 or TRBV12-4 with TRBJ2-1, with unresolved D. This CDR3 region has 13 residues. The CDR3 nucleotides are TGTGCCAGCAGTTTACGGTTCTACGATGAGCAGTTCTTC. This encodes CASSLRFYDEQFF.

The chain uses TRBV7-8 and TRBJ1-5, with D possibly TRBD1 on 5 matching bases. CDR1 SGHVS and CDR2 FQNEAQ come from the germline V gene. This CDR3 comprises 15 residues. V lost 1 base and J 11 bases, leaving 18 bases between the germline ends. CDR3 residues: CASSLVGDSGGAQHF. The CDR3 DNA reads TGTGCCAGCAGCTTAGTGGGCGATTCTGGAGGGGCCCAGCATTTT.

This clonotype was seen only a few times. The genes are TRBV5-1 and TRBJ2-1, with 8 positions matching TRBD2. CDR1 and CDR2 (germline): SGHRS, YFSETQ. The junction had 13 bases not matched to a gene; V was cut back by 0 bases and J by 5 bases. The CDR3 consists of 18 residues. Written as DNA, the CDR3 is TGCGCCAGCAGCTTGGGTAGGGGTAGCGGGACGACTAACAATGAGCAGTTCTTC. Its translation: CASSLGRGSGTTNNEQFF.